This T cell receptor (beta chain) was sequenced during a study of blood T cell repertoires in COVID-19. Study summary: Spain, Italy and the United States supplied samples that represented acute and convalescent COVID-19.

Source study methods: Reference gene primer amplification gave nucleated cell count estimates. Assay used: immunoSEQ multiplex PCR; TCRdb lists only in-frame clones, some missing. D and trimming were read from the DNA, whereas the V and J calls and clone size are those reported in that table. Of under 30,000 clones in the sample, about nine tenths were seen once. The CDR3 totals 14 residues. This clone has more than one count but fewer than ten. A junction end diverges from the germline sequence, so it may reflect a read error. Sequenced: peripheral blood. V usage is TRBV23-1 and J usage is TRBJ1-1; tentative D call: TRBD1 (6 bases). TRBV23-1 is an ORF; its function is uncertain. The sequence came from a human donor in a cohort sampled during active COVID-19. The CDR3 region has the DNA TGCGCCAGCAGTCAATCCGGGACAAGGTCGAAGTGGGGCTTT. Translating it yields CASSQSGTRSKWGF.